This T cell receptor beta chain was sequenced during a study of T cells after yellow fever vaccination. Study in general: Each of the EM, EMRA, CM and Tscm memory subsets was sorted based on CD3, CD45RA, CCR7 and CD95.

At least ten counts were recorded for this clonotype. The study, taken as a whole, reports: Almost all vaccine-responding clonotypes were not detected in the sorted memory subsets at the day 0 time point. Contamination by abundant bulk-population clonotypes could be present in FACS-sorted repertoires.

TCRdb analysed the 5' RACE reads with MiXCR anew, one entry per CDR3 protein. The data show 20,000 to 25,000 distinct CDR3 sequences, approximately 3.2% seen once. CDR1 and CDR2 (germline): SQVTM, ANQGSEA. Trimming took 7 bases from V and 0 from J; bases not matched to a gene: 2. The CDR3 totals 12 residues. This TCR was sampled from a man aged 18 to 35 who received the YFV17D yellow fever vaccine. The specimen was PBMCs, either bulk or a sorted T-cell subset (CD4+, CD8+, memory, or dextramer-sorted; not recorded which), collected approximately 40 days after the first yellow fever vaccination. The chain has TRBV29-1 and TRBJ1-1; TRBD1 matches 7 bases. The CDR3 DNA sequence: TGCAGCGGGGGACAGTTGAACACTGAAGCTTTCTTT. It codes for CSGGQLNTEAFF. Full variable domain (rest looked up from reference TRBV29-1 and TRBJ1-1): SAVISQKPSRDICQRGTSLTIQCQVDSQVTMMFWYRQQPGQSLTLIATANQGSEATYESGFVIDKFPISRPNLTFSTLTVSNMSPEDSSIYLCSGGQLNTEAFFGQGTRLTVV.